Sequencing of this T cell receptor beta chain was carried out in a study of siplizumab effects on memory and regulatory T cells. Sequenced by immunoSEQ multiplex PCR; TCRdb stores in-frame clones only, minus some. The sample holds some 100,000 clones, 94% seen once. Study conclusions and caveats: Roughly 80-96% of proliferating clones (CD4+ or CD8+) could not be assigned a naive or memory phenotype. Memory cells that were CD4+ and unstimulated gave rise to alloreactive sequences, which siplizumab significantly reduced. Of the alloreactive clones, only a minor fraction mapped to unstimulated subsets.

This clone was seen just once. Its antigen remains unknown. The sequence derives from a human donor in good health. Sequencing was carried out using Tregs sorted from blood.

CDR3 nucleotide sequence: TGTGCCAGCAGCCAAGTAATAGGGGGCTACGAGCAGTACTTC. Protein sequence: CASSQVIGGYEQYF. The J gene is TRBJ2-7, the V gene TRBV14; a weak D match, TRBD1 (6 bases). The V gene's germline CDR1 is SGHDN and CDR2 FVKESK. V lost 1 base and J lost 3, with 10 bases in between. The CDR3 spans 14 residues.